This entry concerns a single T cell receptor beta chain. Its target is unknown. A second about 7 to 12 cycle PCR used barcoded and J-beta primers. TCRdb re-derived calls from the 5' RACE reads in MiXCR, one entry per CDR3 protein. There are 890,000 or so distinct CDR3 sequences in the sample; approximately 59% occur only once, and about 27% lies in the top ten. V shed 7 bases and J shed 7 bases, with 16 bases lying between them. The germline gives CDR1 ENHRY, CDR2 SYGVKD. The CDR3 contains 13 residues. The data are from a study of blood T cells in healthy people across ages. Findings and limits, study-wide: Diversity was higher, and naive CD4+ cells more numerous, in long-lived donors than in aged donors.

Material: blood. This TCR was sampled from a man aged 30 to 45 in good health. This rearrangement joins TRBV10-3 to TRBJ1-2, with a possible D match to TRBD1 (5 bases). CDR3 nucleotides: TGTGCCATCAATGGACCCCCCGGGGGTGGCTACACCTTC. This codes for CAINGPPGGGYTF.